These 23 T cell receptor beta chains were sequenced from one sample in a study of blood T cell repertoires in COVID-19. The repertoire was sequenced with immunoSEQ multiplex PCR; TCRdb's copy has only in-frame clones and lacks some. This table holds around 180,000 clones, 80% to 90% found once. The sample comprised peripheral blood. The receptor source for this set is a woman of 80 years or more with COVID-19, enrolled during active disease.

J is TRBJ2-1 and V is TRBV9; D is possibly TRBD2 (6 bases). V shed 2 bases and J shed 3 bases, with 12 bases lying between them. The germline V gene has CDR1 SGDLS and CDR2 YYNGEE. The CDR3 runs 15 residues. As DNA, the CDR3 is TGTGCCAGCAGCGTCGGCGGGATTCTCTACAATGAGCAGTTCTTC. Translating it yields CASSVGGILYNEQFF.

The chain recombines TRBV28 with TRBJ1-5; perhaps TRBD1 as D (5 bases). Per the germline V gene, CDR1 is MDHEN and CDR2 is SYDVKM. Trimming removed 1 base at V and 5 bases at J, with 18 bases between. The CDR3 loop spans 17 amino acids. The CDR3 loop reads CASSLSGRVKPDQPQHF. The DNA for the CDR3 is TGTGCCAGCAGTTTATCTGGCAGGGTCAAACCAGATCAGCCCCAGCATTTT.

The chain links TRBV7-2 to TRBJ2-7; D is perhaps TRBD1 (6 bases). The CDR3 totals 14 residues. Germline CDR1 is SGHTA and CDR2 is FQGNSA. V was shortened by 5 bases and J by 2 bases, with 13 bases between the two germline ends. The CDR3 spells CASSVGHRAYEQYF. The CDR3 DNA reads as TGTGCCAGCAGCGTAGGCCACAGGGCCTACGAGCAGTACTTC.

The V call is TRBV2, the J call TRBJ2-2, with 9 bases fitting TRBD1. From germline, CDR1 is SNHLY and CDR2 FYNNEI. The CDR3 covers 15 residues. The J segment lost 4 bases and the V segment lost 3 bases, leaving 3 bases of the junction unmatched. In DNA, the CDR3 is TGTGCCAGCAGTGAGGGGACAGGGACCACCGGGGAGCTGTTTTTT. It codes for CASSEGTGTTGELFF.

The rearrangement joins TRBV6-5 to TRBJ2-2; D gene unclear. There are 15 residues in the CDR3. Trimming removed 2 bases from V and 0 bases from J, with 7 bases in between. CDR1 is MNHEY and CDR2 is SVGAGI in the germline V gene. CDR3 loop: CASSYGTANTGELFF. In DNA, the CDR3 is TGTGCCAGCAGTTACGGTACGGCGAACACCGGGGAGCTGTTTTTT.

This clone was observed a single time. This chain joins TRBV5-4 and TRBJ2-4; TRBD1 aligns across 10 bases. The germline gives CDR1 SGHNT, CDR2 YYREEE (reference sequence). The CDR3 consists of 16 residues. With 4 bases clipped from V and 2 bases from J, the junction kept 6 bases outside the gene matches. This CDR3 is CASSNRQGASKNIQYF. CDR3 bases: TGTGCCAGCAGCAACCGACAGGGGGCTTCCAAAAACATTCAGTACTTC.

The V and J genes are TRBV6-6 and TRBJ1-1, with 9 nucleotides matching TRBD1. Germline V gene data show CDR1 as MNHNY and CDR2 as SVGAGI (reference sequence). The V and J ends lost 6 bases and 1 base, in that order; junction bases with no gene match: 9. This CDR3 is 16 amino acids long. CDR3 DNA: TGTGCCAGCAGCTCCACAGGGGGCGGATGGAACACTGAAGCTTTCTTT. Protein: CASSSTGGGWNTEAFF.

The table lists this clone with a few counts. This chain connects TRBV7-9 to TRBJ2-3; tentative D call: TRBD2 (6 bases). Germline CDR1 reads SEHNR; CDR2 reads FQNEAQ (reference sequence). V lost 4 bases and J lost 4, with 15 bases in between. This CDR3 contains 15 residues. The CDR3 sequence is CASSSLRASADTQYF. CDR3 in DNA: TGTGCCAGCAGCTCCTTAAGGGCTAGCGCAGATACGCAGTATTTT.

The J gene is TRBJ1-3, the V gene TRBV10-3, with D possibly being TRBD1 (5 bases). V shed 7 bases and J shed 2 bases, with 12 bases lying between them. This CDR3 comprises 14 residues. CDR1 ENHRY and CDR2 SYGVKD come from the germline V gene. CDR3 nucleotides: TGTGCCATCACCCAGGGAGGGGCTGGAAACACCATATATTTT. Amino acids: CAITQGGAGNTIYF.

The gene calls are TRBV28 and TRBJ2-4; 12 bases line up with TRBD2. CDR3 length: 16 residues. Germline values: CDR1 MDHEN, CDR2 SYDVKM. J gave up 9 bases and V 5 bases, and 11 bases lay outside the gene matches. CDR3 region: CASSVLLTSGRTIQYF. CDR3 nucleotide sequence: TGTGCCAGCAGTGTCCTCCTGACTAGCGGGAGAACCATTCAGTACTTC. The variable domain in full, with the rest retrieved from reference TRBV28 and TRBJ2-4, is DVKVTQSSRYLVKRTGEKVFLECVQDMDHENMFWYRQDPGLGLRLIYFSYDVKMKEKGDIPEGYSVSREKKERFSLILESASTNQTSMYLCASSVLLTSGRTIQYFGAGTRLSVL.

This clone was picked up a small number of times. The CDR3 DNA reads as TGTGCCACCCGGGACAGGGGATACACTGAAGCTTTCTTT. Its protein product is CATRDRGYTEAFF. J is TRBJ1-1 and V is TRBV24-1, with TRBD1 identical over 10 bases. This CDR3 is built from 13 residues. After removal of 9 bases from V and 3 bases from J, the junction contained 3 bases not matched to a gene. CDR1 and CDR2 (germline): KGHDR, SFDVKD.

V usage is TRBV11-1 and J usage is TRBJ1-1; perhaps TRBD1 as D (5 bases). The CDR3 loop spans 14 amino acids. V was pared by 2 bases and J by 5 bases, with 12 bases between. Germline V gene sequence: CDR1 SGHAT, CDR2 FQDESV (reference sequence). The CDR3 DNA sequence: TGTGCCAGCAGCTTAATCCCGAAGGGGACTGAAGCTTTCTTT. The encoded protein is CASSLIPKGTEAFF.

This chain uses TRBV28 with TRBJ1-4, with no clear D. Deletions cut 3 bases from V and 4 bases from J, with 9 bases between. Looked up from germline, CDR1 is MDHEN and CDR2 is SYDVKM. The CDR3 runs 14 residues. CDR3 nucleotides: TGTGCCAGCAGTTTTTCTCAGGATAATGAAAAACTGTTTTTT. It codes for CASSFSQDNEKLFF.

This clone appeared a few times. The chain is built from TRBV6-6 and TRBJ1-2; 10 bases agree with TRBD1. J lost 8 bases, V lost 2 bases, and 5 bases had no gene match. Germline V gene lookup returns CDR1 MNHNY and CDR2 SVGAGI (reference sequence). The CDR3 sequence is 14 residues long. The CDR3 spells CASSYPDRGRGYTF. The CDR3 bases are TGTGCCAGCAGTTACCCCGACAGGGGGCGCGGCTACACCTTC.

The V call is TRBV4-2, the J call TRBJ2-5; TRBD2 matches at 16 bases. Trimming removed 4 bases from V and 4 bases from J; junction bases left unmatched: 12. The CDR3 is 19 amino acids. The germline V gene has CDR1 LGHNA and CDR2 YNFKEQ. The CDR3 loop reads CASSPGTSGGARWGETQYF. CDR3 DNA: TGTGCCAGCAGCCCGGGGACTAGCGGGGGGGCCCGCTGGGGAGAGACCCAGTACTTC.

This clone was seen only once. The CDR3 DNA sequence: TGTGCCAGCTCACCCGTGAACGACAAGCAAGAGACCCAGTACTTC. Protein: CASSPVNDKQETQYF. The V gene is TRBV18, the J gene TRBJ2-5; D not resolved. This CDR3 contains 15 residues. In germline, CDR1 is KGHSH, CDR2 LQKENI. V dropped 3 bases and J dropped 2 bases, with 13 bases sitting between them.

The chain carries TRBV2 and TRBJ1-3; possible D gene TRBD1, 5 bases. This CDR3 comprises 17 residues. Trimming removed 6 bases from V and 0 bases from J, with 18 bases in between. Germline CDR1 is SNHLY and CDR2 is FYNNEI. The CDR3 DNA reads TGTGCCAGCAGCCTGAACATCAGGGTTTCCTCTGGAAACACCATATATTTT. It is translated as CASSLNIRVSSGNTIYF. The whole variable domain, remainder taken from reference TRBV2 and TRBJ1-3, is EPEVTQTPSHQVTQMGQEVILRCVPISNHLYFYWYRQILGQKVEFLVSFYNNEISEKSEIFDDQFSVERPDGSNFTLKIRSTKLEDSAMYFCASSLNIRVSSGNTIYFGEGSWLTVV.

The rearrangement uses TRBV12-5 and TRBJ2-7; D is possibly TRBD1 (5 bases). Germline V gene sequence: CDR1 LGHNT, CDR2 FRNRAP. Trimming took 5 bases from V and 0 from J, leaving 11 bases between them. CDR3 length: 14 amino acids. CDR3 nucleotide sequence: TGTGCTAGTGGTCCCGGCCAGGGCTCCTACGAGCAGTACTTC. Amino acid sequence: CASGPGQGSYEQYF.

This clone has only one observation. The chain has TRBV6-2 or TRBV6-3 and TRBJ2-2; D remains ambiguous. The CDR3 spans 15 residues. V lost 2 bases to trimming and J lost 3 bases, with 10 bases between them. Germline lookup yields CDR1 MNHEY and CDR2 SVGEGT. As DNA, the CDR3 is TGTGCCAGCAGTTACATGTCCGGGTACACCGGGGAGCTGTTTTTT. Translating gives CASSYMSGYTGELFF.

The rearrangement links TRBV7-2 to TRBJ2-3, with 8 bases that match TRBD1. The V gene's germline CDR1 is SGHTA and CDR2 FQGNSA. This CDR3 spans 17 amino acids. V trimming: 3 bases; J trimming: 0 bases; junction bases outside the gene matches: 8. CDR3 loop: CASSFAQGAFSTDTQYF. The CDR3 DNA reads TGTGCCAGCAGCTTTGCGCAGGGGGCCTTTAGCACAGATACGCAGTATTTT. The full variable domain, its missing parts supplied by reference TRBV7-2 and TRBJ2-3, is GAGVSQSPSNKVTEKGKDVELRCDPISGHTALYWYRQSLGQGLEFLIYFQGNSAPDKSGLPSDRFSAERTGGSVSTLTIQRTQQEDSAVYLCASSFAQGAFSTDTQYFGPGTRLTVL.

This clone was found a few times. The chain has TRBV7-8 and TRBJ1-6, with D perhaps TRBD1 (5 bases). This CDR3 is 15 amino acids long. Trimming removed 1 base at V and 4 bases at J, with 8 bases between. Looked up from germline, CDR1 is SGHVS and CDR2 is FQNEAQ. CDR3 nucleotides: TGTGCCAGCAGCTTAGAAACAGGATATAATTCACCCCTCCACTTT. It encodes CASSLETGYNSPLHF.

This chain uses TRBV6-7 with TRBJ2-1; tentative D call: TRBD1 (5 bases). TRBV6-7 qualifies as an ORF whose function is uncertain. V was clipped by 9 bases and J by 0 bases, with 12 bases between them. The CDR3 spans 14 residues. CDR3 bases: TGTGCCAGACTTGTCAGGGCCTCCTACAATGAGCAGTTCTTC. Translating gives CARLVRASYNEQFF.

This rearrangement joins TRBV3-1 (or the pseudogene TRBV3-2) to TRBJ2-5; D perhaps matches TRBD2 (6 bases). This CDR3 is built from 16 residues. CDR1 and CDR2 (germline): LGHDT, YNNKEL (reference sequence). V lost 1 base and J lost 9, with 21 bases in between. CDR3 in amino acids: CASSQGAIAARLAQYF. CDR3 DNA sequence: TGTGCCAGCAGCCAAGGGGCCATAGCGGCCCGGTTGGCCCAGTACTTC.